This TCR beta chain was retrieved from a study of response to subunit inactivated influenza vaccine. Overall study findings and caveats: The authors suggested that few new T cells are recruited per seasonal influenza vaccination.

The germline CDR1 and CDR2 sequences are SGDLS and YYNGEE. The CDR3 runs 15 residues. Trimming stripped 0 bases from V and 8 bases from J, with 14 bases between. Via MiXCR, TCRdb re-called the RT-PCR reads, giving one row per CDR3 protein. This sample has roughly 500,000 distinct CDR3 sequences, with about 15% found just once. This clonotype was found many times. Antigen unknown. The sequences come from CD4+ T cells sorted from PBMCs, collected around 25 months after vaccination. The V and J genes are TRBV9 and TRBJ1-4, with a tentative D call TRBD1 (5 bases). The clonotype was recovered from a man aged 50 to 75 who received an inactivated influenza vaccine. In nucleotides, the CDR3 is TGTGCCAGCAGCGTAGGTGGGTCGACAGTCGAAAAACTGTTTTTT. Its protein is CASSVGGSTVEKLFF. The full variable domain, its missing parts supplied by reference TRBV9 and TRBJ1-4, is DSGVTQTPKHLITATGQRVTLRCSPRSGDLSVYWYQQSLDQGLQFLIQYYNGEERAKGNILERFSAQQFPDLHSELNLSSLELGDSALYFCASSVGGSTVEKLFFGSGTQLSVL.